These T cell receptor beta chains were read from a single sample in a study of PD-1 blockade in classical Hodgkin lymphoma. Produced via immunoSEQ multiplex PCR; TCRdb's table is partial and in-frame only. The sample holds about 14,000 clones, roughly 80% seen once. The sample was peripheral blood mononuclear cells (PBMCs), taken before the second cycle of nivolumab. Source of these receptors: a human donor with classical Hodgkin lymphoma. CDR3s include the opening cysteine and the closing phenylalanine or tryptophan.

v_call	j_call	cdr3_aa
TRBV11-2	TRBJ2-3	CASSRSARDPDTQYF
TRBV7-7	TRBJ1-1	CASSSGPNTEAFF
TRBV4-2	TRBJ1-2	CASSGRTPSYGYTF
TRBV7-9	TRBJ1-1	CASSAGPNTEAFF
TRBV6-1	TRBJ2-3	CASSSGGAEDTQYF
TRBV5-1	TRBJ1-5	CASSLSGSPVQPQHF
TRBV7-3	TRBJ2-5	CASSLSPQETQYF
TRBV4-1	TRBJ2-3	CASSQDNVGKRGTDTQYF
TRBV25-1	TRBJ1-4	CASSETGVAREKLFF
TRBV5-4	TRBJ1-3	CASSLQGGNTIYF
TRBV6-5	TRBJ1-5	CASSYSRSQPQHF
TRBV27	TRBJ2-1	CASSLYGTSGGFYNEQFF
TRBV18	TRBJ2-3	CASSPFLVPGPDTQYF
TRBV19	TRBJ1-3	CASLPRDRQRAGNTIYF
TRBV7-9	TRBJ2-7	CASSSIVGEQYF
TRBV10-3	TRBJ2-3	CAISWTSGTDTQYF
TRBV6-6	TRBJ1-5	CASSGRRVGDQPQHF
TRBV27	TRBJ2-7	CASSPRGAYEQYF
TRBV19	TRBJ1-2	CASSGQGILNYGYTF
TRBV2	TRBJ1-1	CASMSIGGGTEAFF
TRBV20-1	TRBJ2-1	CSASRSNEQFF
TRBV19	TRBJ1-2	CASSAGTGSVDYGYTF
TRBV19	TRBJ2-1	CASSIPGHQSYNEQFF
TRBV5-1	TRBJ2-3	CASSLEGRGYTDTQYF
TRBV5-1	TRBJ2-3	CASSLGSGASTDTQYF
TRBV13	TRBJ2-1	CASSPPLGRGSYNEQFF
TRBV10-3	TRBJ1-1	CAISESIESTEAFF
TRBV10-3	TRBJ2-1	CAIRGASGGNNEQFF
TRBV11-2	TRBJ1-1	CASTPRRNTEAFF
TRBV6-5	TRBJ2-7	CASSQQGPRTYEQYF
TRBV7-9	TRBJ2-5	CASSSSGAPFQETQYF
TRBV6-5	TRBJ2-1	CASSYLGFYNEQFF
TRBV5-1	TRBJ1-4	CASSLRGMSEKLFF
TRBV6-5	TRBJ1-1	CASRNRGNTEAFF
TRBV2	TRBJ2-1	CAVVVRIDHNEQFF
TRBV6-5	TRBJ2-1	CASRVRPVNEQFF
TRBV7-3	TRBJ1-1	CASSLYGSMNTEAFF
TRBV18	TRBJ1-1	CASSRGRGRTEAFF
TRBV10-2	TRBJ1-5	CASSVTSTQPQHF
TRBV18	TRBJ2-7	CASSLNGGYEQYF
TRBV18	TRBJ2-2	CASSPPSARDIGELFF
TRBV10-3	TRBJ1-6	CAISATKGMYNSPLHF
TRBV6-5	TRBJ1-1	CASFKVSEAFF
TRBV5-1	TRBJ2-1	CASSSGQSSYNEQFF
TRBV7-9	TRBJ1-2	CASSLVPGGARHYGYTF
TRBV11-3	TRBJ1-1	CASSLQGMNTEAFF
TRBV5-1	TRBJ1-2	CASSLEGTGYTF
TRBV2	TRBJ1-6	CASSEQGLYSPLHF
TRBV5-4	TRBJ2-7	CASSNLRTGGEQYF
TRBV21-1	TRBJ1-4	CAIFGGQWEKLFF
TRBV27	TRBJ1-6	CASSTGTNYSPLHF
TRBV7-9	TRBJ2-5	CASSLVVGQKETQYF
TRBV18	TRBJ1-2	CASSPTGTGNAGYTF
TRBV7-9	TRBJ1-1	CASSRDRGRLSEAFF
TRBV7-2	TRBJ1-5	CASSLGGGQPQHF
TRBV19	TRBJ1-2	CASGGQVLLSHF